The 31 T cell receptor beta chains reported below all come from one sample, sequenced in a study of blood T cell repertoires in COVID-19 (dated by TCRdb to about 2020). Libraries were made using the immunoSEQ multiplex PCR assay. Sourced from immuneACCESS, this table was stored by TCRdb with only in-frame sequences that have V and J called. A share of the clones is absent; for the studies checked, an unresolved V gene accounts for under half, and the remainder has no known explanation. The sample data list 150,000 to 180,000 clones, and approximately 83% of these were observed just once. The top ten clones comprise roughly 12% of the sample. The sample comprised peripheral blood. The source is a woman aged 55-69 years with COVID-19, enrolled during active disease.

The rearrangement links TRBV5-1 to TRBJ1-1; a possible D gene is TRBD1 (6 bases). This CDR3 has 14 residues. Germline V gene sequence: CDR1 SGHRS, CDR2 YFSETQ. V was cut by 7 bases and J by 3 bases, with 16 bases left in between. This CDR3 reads CASGLQGVDTEAFF. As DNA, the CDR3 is TGCGCCAGCGGCCTACAGGGAGTGGACACTGAAGCTTTCTTT.

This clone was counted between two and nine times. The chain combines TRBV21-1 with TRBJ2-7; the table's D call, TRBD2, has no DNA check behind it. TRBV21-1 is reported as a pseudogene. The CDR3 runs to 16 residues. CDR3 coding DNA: TGTGCCAGCAGCAAAATCCCTAGCAGCCACGCCTACGAGCAGTACTTC. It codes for CASSKIPSSHAYEQYF.

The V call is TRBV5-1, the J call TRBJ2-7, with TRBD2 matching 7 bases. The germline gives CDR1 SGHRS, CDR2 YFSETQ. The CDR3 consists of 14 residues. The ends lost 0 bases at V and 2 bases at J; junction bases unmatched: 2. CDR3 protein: CASSLVAGAYEQYV. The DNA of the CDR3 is TGCGCCAGCAGCTTGGTGGCGGGGGCCTACGAGCAGTACGTC.

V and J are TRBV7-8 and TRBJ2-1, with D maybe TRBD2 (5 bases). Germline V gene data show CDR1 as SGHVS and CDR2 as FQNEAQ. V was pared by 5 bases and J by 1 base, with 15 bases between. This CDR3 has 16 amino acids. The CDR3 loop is CASSLISRTSYNEQFF. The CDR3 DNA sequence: TGTGCCAGCAGCCTCATCTCTCGGACTTCCTACAATGAGCAGTTCTTC.

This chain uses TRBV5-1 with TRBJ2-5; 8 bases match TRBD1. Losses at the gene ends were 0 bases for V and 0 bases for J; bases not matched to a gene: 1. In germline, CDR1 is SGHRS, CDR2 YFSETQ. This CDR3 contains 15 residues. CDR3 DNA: TGCGCCAGCAGCTTGGGACAGGGGTACCAAGAGACCCAGTACTTC. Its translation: CASSLGQGYQETQYF.

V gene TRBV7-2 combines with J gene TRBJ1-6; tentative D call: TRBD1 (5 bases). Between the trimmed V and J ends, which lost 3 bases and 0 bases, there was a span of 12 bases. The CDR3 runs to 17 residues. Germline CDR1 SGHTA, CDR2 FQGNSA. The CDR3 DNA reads TGTGCCAGCAGCTTTGGCAGGGCGCGCTCCTATAATTCACCCCTCCACTTT. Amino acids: CASSFGRARSYNSPLHF.

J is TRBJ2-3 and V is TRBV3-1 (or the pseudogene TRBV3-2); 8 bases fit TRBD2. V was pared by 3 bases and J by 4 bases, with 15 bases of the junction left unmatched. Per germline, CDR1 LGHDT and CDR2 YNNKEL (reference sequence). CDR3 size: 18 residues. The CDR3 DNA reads TGTGCCAGCAGCCAGAGGTCCTTTAGCGGGACATTAGCAGATACGCAGTATTTT. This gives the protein CASSQRSFSGTLADTQYF.

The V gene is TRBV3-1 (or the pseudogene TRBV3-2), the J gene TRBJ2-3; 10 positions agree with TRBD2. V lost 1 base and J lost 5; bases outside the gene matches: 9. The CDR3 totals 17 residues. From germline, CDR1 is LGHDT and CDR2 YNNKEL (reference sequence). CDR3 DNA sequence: TGTGCCAGCAGCCAAGGGGTCCTAGCGGGGGTTGGAGATACGCAGTATTTT. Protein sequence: CASSQGVLAGVGDTQYF.

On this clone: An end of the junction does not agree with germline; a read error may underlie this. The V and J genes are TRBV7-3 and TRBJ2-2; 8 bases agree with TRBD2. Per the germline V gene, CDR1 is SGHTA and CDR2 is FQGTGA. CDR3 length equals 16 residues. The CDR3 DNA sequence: TGTGCCAGCAGCCCCCTTGAGCGGGGGATACACCGGGGAGCTGTTTTT. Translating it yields CASSPLERGIHRGAVF.

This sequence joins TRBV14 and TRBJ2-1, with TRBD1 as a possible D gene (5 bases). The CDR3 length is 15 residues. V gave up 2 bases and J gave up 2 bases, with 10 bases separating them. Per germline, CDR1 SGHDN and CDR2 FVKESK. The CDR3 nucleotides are TGTGCCAGCAGCCAAAGACAGTATACCTACAATGAGCAGTTCTTC. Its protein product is CASSQRQYTYNEQFF.

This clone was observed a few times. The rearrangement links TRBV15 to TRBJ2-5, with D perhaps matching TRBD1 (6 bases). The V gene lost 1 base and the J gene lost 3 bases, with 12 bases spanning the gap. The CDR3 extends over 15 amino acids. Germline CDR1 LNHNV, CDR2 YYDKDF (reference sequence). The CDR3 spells CATSRATGSEETQYF. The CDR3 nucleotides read TGTGCCACCAGCAGAGCTACAGGGTCTGAAGAGACCCAGTACTTC.

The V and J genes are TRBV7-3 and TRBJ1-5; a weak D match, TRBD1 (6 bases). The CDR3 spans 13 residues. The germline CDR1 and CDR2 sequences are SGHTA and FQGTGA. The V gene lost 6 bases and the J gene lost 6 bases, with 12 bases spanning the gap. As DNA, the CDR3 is TGTGCCAGCAGTCAAGGGGGGGGTCAGCCCCAGCATTTT. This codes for CASSQGGGQPQHF. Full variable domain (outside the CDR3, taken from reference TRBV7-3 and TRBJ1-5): GAGVSQTPSNKVTEKGKYVELRCDPISGHTALYWYRQSLGQGPEFLIYFQGTGAADDSGLPNDRFFAVRPEGSVSTLKIQRTERGDSAVYLCASSQGGGQPQHFGDGTRLSIL.

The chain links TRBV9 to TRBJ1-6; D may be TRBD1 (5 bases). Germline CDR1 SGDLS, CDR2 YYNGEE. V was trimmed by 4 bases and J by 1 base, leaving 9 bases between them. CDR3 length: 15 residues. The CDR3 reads CASSSGGSYNSPLHF. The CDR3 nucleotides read TGTGCCAGCAGCTCGGGGGGGTCCTATAATTCACCCCTCCACTTT.

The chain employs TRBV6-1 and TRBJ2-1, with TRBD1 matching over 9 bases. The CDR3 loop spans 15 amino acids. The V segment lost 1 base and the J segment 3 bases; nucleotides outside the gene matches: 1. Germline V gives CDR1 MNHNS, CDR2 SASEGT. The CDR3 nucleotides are TGTGCCAGCAGTGAAGAGACAGGGGGCTACAATGAGCAGTTCTTC. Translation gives CASSEETGGYNEQFF.

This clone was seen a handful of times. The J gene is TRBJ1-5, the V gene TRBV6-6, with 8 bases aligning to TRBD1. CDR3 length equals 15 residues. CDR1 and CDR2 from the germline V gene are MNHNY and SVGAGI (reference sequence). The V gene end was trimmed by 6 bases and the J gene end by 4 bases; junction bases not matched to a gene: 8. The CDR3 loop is CASSLGGDRNQPQHF. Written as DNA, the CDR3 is TGTGCCAGCAGCTTAGGGGGGGACAGGAATCAGCCCCAGCATTTT.

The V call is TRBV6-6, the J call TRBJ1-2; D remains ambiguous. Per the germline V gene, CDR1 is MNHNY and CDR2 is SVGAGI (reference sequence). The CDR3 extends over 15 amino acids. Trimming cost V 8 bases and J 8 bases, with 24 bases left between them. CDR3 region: CASSLAPLQAGGYTF. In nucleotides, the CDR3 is TGTGCCAGCTCCTTAGCGCCTCTCCAGGCGGGGGGCTACACCTTC.

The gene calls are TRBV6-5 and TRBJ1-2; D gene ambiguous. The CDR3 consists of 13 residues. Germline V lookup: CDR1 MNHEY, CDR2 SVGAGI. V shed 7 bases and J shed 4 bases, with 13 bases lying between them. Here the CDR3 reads CASTPRQSYGYTF. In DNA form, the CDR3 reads TGTGCCAGCACTCCACGACAAAGCTATGGCTACACCTTC.

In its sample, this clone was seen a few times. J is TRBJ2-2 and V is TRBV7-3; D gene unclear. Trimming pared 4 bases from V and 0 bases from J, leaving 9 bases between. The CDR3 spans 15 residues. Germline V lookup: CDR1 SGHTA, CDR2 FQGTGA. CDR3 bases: TGTGCCAGCAGCTCCCATAACTCGAACACCGGGGAGCTGTTTTTT. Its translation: CASSSHNSNTGELFF.

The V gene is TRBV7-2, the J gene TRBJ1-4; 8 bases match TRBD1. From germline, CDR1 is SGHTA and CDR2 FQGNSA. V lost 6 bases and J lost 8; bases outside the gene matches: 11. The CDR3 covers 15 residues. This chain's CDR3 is CASSITGTGREKLFF. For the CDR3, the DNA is TGTGCCAGCAGTATTACCGGGACAGGAAGAGAAAAACTGTTTTTT.

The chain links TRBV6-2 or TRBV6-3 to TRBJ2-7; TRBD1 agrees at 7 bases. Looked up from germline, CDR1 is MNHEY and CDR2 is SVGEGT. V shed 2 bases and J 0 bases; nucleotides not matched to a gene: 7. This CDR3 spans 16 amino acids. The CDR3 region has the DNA TGTGCCAGCAGTTACGGGACCGGGACAGTCTCCTACGAGCAGTACTTC. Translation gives CASSYGTGTVSYEQYF.

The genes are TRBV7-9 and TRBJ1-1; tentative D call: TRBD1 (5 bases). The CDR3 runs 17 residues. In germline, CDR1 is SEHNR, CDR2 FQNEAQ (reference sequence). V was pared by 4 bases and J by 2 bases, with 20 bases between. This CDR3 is CASSSGPQPRINTEAFF. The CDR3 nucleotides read TGTGCCAGCAGCTCAGGGCCACAACCAAGAATAAACACTGAAGCTTTCTTT.

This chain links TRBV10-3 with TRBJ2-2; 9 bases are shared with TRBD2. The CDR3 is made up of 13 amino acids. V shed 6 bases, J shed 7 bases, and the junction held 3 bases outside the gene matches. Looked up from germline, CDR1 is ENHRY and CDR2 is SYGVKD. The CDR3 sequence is CAIREAGGGELFF. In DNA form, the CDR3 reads TGTGCCATCAGGGAAGCGGGAGGCGGGGAGCTGTTTTTT.

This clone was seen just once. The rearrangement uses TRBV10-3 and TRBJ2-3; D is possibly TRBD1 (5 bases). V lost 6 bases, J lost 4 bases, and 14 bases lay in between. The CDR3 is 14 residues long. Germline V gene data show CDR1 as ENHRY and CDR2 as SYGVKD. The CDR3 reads CAIRGGALPDTQYF. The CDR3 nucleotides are TGTGCCATCAGAGGTGGGGCACTACCAGATACGCAGTATTTT.

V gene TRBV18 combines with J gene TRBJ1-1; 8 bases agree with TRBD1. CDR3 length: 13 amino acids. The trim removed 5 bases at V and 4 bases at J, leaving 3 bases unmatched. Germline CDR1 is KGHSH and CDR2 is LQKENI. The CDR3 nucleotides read TGTGCCAGCTCAGTACAGGGGGGCACTGAAGCTTTCTTT. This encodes CASSVQGGTEAFF.

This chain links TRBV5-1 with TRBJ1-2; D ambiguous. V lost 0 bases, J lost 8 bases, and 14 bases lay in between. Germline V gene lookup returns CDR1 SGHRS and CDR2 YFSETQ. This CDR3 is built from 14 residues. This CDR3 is CASSLVGLGEGYTF. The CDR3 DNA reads TGCGCCAGCAGCTTGGTAGGCCTCGGGGAGGGCTACACCTTC.

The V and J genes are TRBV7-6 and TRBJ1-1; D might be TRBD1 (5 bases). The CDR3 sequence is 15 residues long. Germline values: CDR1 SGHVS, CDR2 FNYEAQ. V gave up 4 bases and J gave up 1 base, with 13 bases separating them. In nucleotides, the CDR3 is TGTGCCAGCAGCTCCTATACAGGAGCGAACACTGAAGCTTTCTTT. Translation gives CASSSYTGANTEAFF.

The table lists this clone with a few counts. Written as DNA, the CDR3 is TGTGCCAGCAGCTTATATCCGCGGGTCTTGCGGGGGTTTATCAATCAGCCCCAGCATTTT. It codes for CASSLYPRVLRGFINQPQHF. J is TRBJ1-5 and V is TRBV7-7, with D maybe TRBD1 (5 bases). The CDR3 consists of 20 residues. Germline CDR1 and CDR2: SSHAT and FNYEAQ (reference sequence). The V end lost 2 bases, the J end lost 3 bases, and 26 bases lay between the germline ends. Full variable domain (missing parts from reference TRBV7-7 and TRBJ1-5): GAGVSQSPRYKVTKRGQDVTLRCDPISSHATLYWYQQALGQGPEFLTYFNYEAQPDKSGLPSDRFSAERPEGSISTLTIQRTEQRDSAMYRCASSLYPRVLRGFINQPQHFGDGTRLSIL.

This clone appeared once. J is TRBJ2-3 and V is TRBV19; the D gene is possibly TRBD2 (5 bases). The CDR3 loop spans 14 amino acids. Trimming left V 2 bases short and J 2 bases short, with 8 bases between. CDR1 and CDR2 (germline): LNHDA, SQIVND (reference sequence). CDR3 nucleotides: TGTGCCAGTAGTATATCAGCGGTCACAGATACGCAGTATTTT. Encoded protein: CASSISAVTDTQYF.

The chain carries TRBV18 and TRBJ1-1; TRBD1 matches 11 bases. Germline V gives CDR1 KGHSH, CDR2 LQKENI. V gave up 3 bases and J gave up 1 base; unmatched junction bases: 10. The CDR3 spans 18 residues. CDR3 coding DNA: TGTGCCAGCTCACCGGGTCGGACAGGGGGCGCGAAGAACACTGAAGCTTTCTTT. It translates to CASSPGRTGGAKNTEAFF.

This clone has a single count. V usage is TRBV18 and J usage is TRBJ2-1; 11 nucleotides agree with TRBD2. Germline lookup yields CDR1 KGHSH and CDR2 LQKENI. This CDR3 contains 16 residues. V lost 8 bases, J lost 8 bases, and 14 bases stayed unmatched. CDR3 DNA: TGTGCCAGCGGAACTTTAGCGGGAGGGCCTTTGGATGAGCAGTTCTTC. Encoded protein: CASGTLAGGPLDEQFF.

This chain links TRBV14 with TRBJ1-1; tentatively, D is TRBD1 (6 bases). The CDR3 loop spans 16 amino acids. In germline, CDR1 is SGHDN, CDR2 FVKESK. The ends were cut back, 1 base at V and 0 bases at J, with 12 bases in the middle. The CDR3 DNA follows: TGTGCCAGCAGCCAAGTACAGGGAGTCATGAACACTGAAGCTTTCTTT. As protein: CASSQVQGVMNTEAFF.